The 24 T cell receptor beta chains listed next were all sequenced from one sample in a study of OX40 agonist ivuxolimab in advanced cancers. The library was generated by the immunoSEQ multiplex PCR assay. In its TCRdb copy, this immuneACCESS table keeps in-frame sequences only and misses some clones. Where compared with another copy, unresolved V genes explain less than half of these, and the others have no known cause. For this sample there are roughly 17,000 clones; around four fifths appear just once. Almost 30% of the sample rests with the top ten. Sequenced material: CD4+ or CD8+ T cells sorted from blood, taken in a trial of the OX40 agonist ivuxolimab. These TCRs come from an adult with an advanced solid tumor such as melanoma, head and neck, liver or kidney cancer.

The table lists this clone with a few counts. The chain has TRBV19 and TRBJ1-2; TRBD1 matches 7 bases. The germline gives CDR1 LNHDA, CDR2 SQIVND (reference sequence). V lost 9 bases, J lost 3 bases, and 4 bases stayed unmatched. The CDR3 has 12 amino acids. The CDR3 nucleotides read TGTGCCAGCGGACAGGCCTACTATGGCTACACCTTC. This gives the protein CASGQAYYGYTF.

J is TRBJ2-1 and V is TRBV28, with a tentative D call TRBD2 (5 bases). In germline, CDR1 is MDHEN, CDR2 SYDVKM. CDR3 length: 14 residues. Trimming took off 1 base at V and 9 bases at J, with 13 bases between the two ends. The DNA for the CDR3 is TGTGCCAGCAGTTTATTAACTAGTTCAAGTGAGCAGTTCTTC. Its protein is CASSLLTSSSEQFF. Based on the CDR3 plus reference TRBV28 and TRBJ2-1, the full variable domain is DVKVTQSSRYLVKRTGEKVFLECVQDMDHENMFWYRQDPGLGLRLIYFSYDVKMKEKGDIPEGYSVSREKKERFSLILESASTNQTSMYLCASSLLTSSSEQFFGPGTRLTVL.

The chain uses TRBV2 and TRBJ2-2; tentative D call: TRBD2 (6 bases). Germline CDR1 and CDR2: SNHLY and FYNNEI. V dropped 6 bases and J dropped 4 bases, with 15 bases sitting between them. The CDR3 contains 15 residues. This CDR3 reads CASRGTVAATGELFF. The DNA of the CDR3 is TGTGCCAGCAGGGGCACAGTAGCGGCCACCGGGGAGCTGTTTTTT.

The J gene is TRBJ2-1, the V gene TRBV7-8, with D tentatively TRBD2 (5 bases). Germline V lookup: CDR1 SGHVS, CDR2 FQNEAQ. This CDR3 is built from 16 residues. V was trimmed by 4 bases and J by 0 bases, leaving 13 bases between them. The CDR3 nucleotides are TGTGCCAGCAGCTCGCTGGGCGGAGGCTCCTACAATGAGCAGTTCTTC. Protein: CASSSLGGGSYNEQFF.

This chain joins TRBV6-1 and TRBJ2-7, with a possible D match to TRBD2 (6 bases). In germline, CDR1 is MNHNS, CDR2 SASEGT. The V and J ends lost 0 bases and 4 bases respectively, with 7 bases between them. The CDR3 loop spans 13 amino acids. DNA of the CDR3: TGTGCCAGCAGTGAAGCTGGGAGGTACGAGCAGTACTTC. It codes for CASSEAGRYEQYF.

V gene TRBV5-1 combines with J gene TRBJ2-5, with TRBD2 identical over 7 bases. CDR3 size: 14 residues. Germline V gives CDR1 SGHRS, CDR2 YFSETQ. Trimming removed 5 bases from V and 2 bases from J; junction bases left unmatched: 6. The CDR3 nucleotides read TGCGCCAGCAGATGGGGGAGGGAACAAGAGACCCAGTACTTC. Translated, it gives CASRWGREQETQYF.

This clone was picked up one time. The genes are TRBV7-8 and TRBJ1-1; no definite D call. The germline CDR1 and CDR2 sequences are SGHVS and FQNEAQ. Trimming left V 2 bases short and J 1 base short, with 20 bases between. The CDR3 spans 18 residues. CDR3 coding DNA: TGTGCCAGCAGCTTAATCGAAGTTGGAATAAATAAGAACACTGAAGCTTTCTTT. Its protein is CASSLIEVGINKNTEAFF. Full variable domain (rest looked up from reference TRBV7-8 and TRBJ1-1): GAGVSQSPRYKVAKRGQDVALRCDPISGHVSLFWYQQALGQGPEFLTYFQNEAQLDKSGLPSDRFFAERPEGSVSTLKIQRTQQEDSAVYLCASSLIEVGINKNTEAFFGQGTRLTVV.

CDR3 in amino acids: CASSWRTINTEAFF. The DNA of the CDR3 is TGTGCCAGCAGCTGGAGGACGATAAACACTGAAGCTTTCTTT. V usage is TRBV5-4 and J usage is TRBJ1-1; D is ambiguous. The ends were cut back, 3 bases at V and 2 bases at J, with 11 bases in the middle. Germline assignment: CDR1 SGHNT and CDR2 YYREEE (reference sequence). The CDR3 consists of 14 residues.

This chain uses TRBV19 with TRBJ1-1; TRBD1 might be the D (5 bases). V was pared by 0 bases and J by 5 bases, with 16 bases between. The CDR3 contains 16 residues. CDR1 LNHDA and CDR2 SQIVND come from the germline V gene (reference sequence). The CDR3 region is CASSIDQGWGFTEAFF. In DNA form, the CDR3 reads TGTGCCAGTAGTATAGATCAGGGATGGGGCTTTACTGAAGCTTTCTTT.

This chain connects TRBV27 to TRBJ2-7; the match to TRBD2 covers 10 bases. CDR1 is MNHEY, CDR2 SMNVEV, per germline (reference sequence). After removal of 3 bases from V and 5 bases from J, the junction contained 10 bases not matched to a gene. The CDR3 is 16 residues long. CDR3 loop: CASSFMSSGSIHEQYF. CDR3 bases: TGTGCCAGCAGTTTCATGTCTAGCGGGAGTATCCACGAGCAGTACTTC.

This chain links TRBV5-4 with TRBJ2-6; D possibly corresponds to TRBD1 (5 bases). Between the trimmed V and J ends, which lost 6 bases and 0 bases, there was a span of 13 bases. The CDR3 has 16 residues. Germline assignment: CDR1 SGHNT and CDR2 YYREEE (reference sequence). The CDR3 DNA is TGTGCCAGCATGGTAGGGGTGAGCTCTGGGGCCAACGTCCTGACTTTC. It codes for CASMVGVSSGANVLTF.

The CDR3 DNA follows: TGTGCCAGCAGCCCCGGGACAGGGTTCGGCTACACCTTC. Its protein is CASSPGTGFGYTF. The chain carries TRBV11-2 and TRBJ1-2; 9 bases match TRBD1. The V gene end was trimmed by 5 bases and the J gene end by 8 bases; junction bases not matched to a gene: 6. The CDR3 spans 13 residues. Per the germline V gene, CDR1 is SGHAT and CDR2 is FQNNGV.

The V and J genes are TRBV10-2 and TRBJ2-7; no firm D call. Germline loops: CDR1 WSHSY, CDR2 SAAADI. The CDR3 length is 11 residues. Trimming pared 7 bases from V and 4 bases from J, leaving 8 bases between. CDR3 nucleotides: TGCGCCAGCAAACTACAGTACGAGCAGTACTTC. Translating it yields CASKLQYEQYF.

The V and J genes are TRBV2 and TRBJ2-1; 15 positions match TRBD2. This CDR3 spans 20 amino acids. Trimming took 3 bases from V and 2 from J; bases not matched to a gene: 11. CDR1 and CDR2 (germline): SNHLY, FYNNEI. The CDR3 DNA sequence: TGTGCCAGCAGTGATTTTACCCGGACTAGCGGGAGGGAACCCTACAATGAGCAGTTCTTC. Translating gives CASSDFTRTSGREPYNEQFF.

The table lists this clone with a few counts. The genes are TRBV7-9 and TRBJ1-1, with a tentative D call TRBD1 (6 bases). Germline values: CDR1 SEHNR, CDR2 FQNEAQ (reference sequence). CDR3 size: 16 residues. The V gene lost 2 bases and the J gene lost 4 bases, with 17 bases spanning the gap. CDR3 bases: TGTGCCAGCAGCTTACAGGGGACATATCGAAGCACTGAAGCTTTCTTT. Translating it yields CASSLQGTYRSTEAFF.

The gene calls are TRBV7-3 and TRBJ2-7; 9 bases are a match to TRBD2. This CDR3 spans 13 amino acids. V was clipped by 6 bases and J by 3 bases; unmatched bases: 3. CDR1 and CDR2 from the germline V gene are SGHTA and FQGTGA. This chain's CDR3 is CASSYSGSYEQYF. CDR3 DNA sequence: TGTGCCAGCAGTTATAGCGGGAGCTACGAGCAGTACTTC.

The DNA of the CDR3 is TGTGCCAGCAAAATAGGGGGCCTCAAAAACATTCAGTACTTC. It codes for CASKIGGLKNIQYF. The genes are TRBV5-4 and TRBJ2-4; 7 nucleotides line up with TRBD1. From germline, CDR1 is SGHNT and CDR2 YYREEE (reference sequence). The trim removed 6 bases at V and 3 bases at J, leaving 6 bases unmatched. The CDR3 consists of 14 residues.

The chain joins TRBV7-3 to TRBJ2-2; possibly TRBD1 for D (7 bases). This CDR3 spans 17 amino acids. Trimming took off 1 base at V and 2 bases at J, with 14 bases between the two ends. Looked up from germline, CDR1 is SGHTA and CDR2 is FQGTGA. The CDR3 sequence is CASSLIPGGSNTGELFF. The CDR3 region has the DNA TGTGCCAGCAGCTTAATCCCAGGGGGGTCAAACACCGGGGAGCTGTTTTTT.

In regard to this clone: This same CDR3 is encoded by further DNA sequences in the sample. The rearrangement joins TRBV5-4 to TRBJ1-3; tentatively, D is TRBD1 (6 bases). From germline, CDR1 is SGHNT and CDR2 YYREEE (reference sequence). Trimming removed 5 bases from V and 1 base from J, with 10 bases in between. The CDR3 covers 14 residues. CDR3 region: CASSWGRSGNTIYF. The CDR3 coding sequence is TGTGCCAGCAGTTGGGGGCGTTCTGGAAACACCATATATTTT.

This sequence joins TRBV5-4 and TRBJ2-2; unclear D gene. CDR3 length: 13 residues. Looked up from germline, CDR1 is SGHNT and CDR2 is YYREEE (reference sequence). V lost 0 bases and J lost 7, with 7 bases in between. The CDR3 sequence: CASSLASSGELFF. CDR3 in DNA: TGTGCCAGCAGCTTGGCTTCGAGCGGGGAGCTGTTTTTT.

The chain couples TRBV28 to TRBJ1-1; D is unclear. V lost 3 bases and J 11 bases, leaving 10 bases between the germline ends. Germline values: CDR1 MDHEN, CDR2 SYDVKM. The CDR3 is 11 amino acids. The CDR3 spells CASSFGVNAFF. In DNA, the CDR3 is TGTGCCAGCAGTTTCGGAGTGAACGCTTTCTTT.

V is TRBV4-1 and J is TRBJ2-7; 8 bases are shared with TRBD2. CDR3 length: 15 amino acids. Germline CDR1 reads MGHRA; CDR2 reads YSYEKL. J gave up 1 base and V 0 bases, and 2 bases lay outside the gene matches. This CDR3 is CASSQDREGSYEQYF. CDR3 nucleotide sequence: TGCGCCAGCAGCCAAGATCGGGAGGGTTCCTACGAGCAGTACTTC.

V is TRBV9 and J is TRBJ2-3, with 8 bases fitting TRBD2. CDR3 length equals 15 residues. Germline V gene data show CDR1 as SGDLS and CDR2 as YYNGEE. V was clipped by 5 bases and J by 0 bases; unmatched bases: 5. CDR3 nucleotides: TGTGCCAGCAGTCTTAGCGGGGACAGCACAGATACGCAGTATTTT. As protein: CASSLSGDSTDTQYF.

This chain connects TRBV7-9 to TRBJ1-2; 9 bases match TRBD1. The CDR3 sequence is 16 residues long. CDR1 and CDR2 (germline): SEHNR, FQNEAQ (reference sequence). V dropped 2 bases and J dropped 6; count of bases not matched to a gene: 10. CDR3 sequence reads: CASSLSLLTGGDGYTF. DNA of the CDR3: TGTGCCAGCAGCTTATCCCTCCTGACAGGGGGGGATGGCTACACCTTC.